The following is a TCR beta chain sequence with its context. CDR1 and CDR2 from the germline V gene are SGHTA and FQGNSA. V was pared by 4 bases and J by 0 bases, with 8 bases of the junction left unmatched. The CDR3 is made up of 16 amino acids. The sample's treatment: some 20 received Ad26.COV2.S at low or high dose, single or two shots; about 5 received placebo; per-sample allocation not given. The samples were gathered on day 63 after the first injection of vaccine or placebo. These data come from a study of Ad26.COV2.S vaccination and SARS-CoV-2 variants. Profiled with immunoSEQ multiplex PCR; TCRdb holds only in-frame clones, not every one. The sample contains under 550,000 clones, approximately 87% of which appear only once.

The V and J genes are TRBV7-2 and TRBJ2-7; 8 nucleotides agree with TRBD2. The receptor was isolated from a person between 18 and 65 years old who received the Ad26.COV2.S COVID-19 vaccine or a placebo. The material sequenced was peripheral blood, taken in a trial of Ad26.COV2.S vaccine versus placebo. The CDR3, as DNA: TGTGCCAGCAGCTCTCCGACTAGCGAGAGCTCCTACGAGCAGTACTTC. Translating it yields CASSSPTSESSYEQYF.